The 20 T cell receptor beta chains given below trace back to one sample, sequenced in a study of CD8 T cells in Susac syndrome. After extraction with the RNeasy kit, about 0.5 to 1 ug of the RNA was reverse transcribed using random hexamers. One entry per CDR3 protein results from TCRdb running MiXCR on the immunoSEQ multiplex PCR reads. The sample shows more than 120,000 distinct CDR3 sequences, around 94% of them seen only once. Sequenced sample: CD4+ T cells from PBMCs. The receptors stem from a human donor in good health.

The DNA for the CDR3 is TGTGCCAGCTCAGCCGCCTACCCTAGCGGAGCTATGGTAGATACGCAGTATTTT. The encoded protein is CASSAAYPSGAMVDTQYF. This chain connects TRBV18 to TRBJ2-3, with TRBD2 identical over 7 bases. The CDR3 length is 18 residues. The germline CDR1 and CDR2 sequences are KGHSH and LQKENI. V was clipped by 5 bases and J by 5 bases; unmatched bases: 19. The entire variable domain, with the rest obtained from reference TRBV18 and TRBJ2-3, is as follows: NAGVMQNPRHLVRRRGQEARLRCSPMKGHSHVYWYRQLPEEGLKFMVYLQKENIIDESGMPKERFSAEFPKEGPSILRIQQVVRGDSAAYFCASSAAYPSGAMVDTQYFGPGTRLTVL.

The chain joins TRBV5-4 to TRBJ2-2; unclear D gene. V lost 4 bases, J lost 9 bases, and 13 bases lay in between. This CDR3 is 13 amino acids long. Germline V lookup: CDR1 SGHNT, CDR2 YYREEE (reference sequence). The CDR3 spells CASSHWQDRELFF. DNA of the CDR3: TGTGCCAGCAGCCACTGGCAGGACCGGGAGCTGTTTTTT.

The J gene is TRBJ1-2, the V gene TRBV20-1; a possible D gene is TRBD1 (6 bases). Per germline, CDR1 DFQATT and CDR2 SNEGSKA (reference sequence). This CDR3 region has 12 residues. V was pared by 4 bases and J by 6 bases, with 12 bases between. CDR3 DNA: TGCAGTGCTACTCAGGGGATACATGGCTACACCTTC. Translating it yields CSATQGIHGYTF.

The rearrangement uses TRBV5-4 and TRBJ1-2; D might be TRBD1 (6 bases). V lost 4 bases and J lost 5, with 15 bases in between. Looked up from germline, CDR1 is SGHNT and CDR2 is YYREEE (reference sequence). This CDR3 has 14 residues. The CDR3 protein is CASSRPGTFYGYTF. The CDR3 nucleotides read TGTGCCAGCAGCCGACCCGGGACATTTTATGGCTACACCTTC.

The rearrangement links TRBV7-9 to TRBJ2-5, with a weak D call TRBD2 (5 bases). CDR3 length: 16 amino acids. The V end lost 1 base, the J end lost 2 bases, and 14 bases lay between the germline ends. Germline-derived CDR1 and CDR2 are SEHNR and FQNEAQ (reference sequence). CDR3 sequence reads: CASSLGVSWRQETQYF. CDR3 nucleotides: TGTGCCAGCAGCTTAGGGGTGTCTTGGAGGCAAGAGACCCAGTACTTC.

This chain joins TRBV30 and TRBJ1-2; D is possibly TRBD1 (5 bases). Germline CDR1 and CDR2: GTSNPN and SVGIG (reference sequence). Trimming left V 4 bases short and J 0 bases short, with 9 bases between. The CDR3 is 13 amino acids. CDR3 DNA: TGTGCCTGGACACAGGATTCTAACTATGGCTACACCTTC. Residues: CAWTQDSNYGYTF.

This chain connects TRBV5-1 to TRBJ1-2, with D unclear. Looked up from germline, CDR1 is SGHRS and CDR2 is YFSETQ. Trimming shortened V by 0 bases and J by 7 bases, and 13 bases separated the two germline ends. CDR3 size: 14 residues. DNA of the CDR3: TGCGCCAGCAGCTTGGATGAGCCCCTAGTTGGCTACACCTTC. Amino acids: CASSLDEPLVGYTF.

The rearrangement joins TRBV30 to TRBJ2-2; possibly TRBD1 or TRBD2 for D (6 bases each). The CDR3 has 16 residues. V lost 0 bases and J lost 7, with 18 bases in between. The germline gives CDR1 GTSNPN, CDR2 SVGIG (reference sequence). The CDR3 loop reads CAWSVQGGGPDGELFF. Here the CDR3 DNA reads TGTGCCTGGAGTGTACAGGGTGGAGGGCCCGACGGGGAGCTGTTTTTT.

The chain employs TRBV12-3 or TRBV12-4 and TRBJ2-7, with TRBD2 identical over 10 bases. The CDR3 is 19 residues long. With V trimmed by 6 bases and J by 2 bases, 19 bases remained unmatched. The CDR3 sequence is CASSSGAQLGLAVTYEQYF. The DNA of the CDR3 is TGTGCCAGCAGCTCAGGGGCCCAACTCGGACTAGCGGTAACCTACGAGCAGTACTTC.

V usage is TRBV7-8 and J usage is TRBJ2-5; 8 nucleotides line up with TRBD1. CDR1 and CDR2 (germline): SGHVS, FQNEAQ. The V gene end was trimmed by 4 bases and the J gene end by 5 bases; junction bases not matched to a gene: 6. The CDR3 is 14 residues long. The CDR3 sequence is CASSSQGAWETQYF. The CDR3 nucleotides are TGTGCCAGCAGCTCTCAGGGGGCGTGGGAGACCCAGTACTTC. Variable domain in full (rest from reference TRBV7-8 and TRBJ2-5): GAGVSQSPRYKVAKRGQDVALRCDPISGHVSLFWYQQALGQGPEFLTYFQNEAQLDKSGLPSDRFFAERPEGSVSTLKIQRTQQEDSAVYLCASSSQGAWETQYFGPGTRLLVL.

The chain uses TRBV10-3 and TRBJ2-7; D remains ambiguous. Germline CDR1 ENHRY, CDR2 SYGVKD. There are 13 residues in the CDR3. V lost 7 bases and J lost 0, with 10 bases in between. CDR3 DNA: TGTGCCATCAAACTTCCCACCTCCTACGAGCAGTACTTC. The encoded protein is CAIKLPTSYEQYF.

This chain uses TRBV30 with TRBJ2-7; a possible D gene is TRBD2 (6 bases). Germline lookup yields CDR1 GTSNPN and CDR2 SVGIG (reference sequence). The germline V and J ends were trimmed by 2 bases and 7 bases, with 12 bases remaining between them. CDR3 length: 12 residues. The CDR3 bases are TGTGCCTGGAGTCCTGGGACTCGTGAGCAGTACTTC. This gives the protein CAWSPGTREQYF.

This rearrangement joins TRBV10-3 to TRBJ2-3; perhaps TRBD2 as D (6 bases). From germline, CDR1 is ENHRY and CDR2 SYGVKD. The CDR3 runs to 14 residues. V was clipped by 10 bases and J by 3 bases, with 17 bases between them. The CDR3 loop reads CATLGRRGTDTQYF. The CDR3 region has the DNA TGTGCCACCTTGGGGCGACGGGGGACAGATACGCAGTATTTT.

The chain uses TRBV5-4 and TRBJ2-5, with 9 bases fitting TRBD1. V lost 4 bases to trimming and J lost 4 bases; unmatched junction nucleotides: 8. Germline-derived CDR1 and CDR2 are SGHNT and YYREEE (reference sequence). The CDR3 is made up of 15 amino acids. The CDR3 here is CASSPAGQGLETQYF. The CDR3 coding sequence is TGTGCCAGCAGCCCAGCGGGACAGGGCCTAGAGACCCAGTACTTC.

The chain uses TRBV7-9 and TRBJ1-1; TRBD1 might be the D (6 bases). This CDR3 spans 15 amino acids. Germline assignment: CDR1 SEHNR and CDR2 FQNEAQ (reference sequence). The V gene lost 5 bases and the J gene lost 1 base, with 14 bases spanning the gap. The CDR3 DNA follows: TGTGCCAGCAGCCTATTTGAGACAGGGAACACTGAAGCTTTCTTT. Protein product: CASSLFETGNTEAFF.

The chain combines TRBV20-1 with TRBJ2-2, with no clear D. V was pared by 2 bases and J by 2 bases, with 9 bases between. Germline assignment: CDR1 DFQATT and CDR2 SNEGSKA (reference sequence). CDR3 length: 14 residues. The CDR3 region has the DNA TGCAGTGCTAGACAGAGGCTAAACACCGGGGAGCTGTTTTTT. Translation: CSARQRLNTGELFF.

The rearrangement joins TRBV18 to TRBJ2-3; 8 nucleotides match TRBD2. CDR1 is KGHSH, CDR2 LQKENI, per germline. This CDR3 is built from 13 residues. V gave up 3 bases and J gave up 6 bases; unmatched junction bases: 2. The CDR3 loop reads CASSPRTSDTQYF. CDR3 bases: TGTGCCAGCTCACCTAGGACTAGCGATACGCAGTATTTT.

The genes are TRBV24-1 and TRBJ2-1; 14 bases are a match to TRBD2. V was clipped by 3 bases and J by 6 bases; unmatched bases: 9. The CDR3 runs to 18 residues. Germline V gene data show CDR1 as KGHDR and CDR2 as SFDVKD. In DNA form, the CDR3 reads TGTGCCACCAGTGATCTCGGACTAGCGGGGGGTTTCCTCAATGAGCAGTTCTTC. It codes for CATSDLGLAGGFLNEQFF.

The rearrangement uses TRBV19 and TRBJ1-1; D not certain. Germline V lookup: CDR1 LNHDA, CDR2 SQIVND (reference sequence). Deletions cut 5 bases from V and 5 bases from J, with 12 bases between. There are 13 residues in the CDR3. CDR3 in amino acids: CASSPRLGTEAFF. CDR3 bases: TGTGCCAGTAGTCCGCGCCTTGGTACTGAAGCTTTCTTT.

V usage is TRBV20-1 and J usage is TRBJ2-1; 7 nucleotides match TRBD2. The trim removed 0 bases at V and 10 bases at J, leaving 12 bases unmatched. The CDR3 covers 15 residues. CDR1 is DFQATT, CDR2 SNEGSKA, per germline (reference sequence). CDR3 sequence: CSARDSSGILEEQFF. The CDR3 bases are TGCAGTGCTAGAGATTCGAGCGGGATACTGGAGGAGCAGTTCTTC.